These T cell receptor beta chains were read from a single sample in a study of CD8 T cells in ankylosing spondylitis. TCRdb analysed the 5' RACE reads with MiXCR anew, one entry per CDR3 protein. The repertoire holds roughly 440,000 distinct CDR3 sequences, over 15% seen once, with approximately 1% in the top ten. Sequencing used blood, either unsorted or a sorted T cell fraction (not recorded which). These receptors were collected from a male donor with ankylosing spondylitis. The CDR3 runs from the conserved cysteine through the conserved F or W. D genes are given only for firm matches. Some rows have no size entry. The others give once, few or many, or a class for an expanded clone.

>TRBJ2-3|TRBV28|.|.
CASSPGGRTTTDTQYF
TGTGCCAGCAGTCCAGGGGGACGGACTACCACAGATACGCAGTATTTT
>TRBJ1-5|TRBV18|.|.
CASSPQDNHQPQHF
TGTGCCAGCTCACCACAAGACAACCATCAGCCCCAGCATTTT
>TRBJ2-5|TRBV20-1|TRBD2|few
CSARLAGAPAQYF
TGCAGTGCTAGACTAGCGGGAGCCCCGGCCCAGTACTTC
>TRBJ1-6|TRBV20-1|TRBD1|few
CSATSGQGNSPLHF
TGCAGTGCAACCTCGGGACAGGGGAATTCACCCCTCCACTTT
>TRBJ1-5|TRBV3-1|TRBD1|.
CASSQGTGPQPQHF
TGTGCCAGCAGCCAAGGGACAGGGCCTCAGCCCCAGCATTTT
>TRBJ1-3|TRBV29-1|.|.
CSVEDPRTGNTIYF
TGCAGCGTTGAAGATCCGCGGACTGGAAACACCATATATTTT
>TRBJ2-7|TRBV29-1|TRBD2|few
CSVEAGAGGGYEQYF
TGCAGCGTTGAGGCCGGGGCGGGAGGGGGTTACGAGCAGTACTTC
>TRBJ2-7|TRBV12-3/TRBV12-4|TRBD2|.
CASTISGLAGGWYEQYF
TGTGCCAGCACTATCTCCGGACTAGCGGGGGGGTGGTACGAGCAGTACTTC
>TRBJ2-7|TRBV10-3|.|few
CAISDPGTGQYEQYF
TGTGCCATCAGTGACCCAGGAACAGGGCAGTACGAGCAGTACTTC
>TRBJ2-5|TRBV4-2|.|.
CASSNGLQETQYF
TGTGCCAGCAGCAACGGACTTCAAGAGACCCAGTACTTC
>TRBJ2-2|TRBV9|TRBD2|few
CASSVSPVAGGTGELFF
TGTGCCAGCAGCGTAAGCCCGGTAGCGGGGGGCACCGGGGAGCTGTTTTTT
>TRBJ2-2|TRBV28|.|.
CASLTANTGELFF
TGTGCCAGTTTGACTGCTAACACCGGGGAGCTGTTTTTT
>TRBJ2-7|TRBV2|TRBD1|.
CASSPGQFWQYF
TGTGCCAGCAGCCCGGGACAGTTCTGGCAGTACTTC
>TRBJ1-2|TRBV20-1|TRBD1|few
CSARGGTGVFGTF
TGCAGTGCTAGAGGCGGGACAGGGGTTTTTGGCACCTTC
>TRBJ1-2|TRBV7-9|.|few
CASSLVEGFYGYTF
TGTGCCAGCAGCCTCGTGGAAGGGTTCTATGGCTACACCTTC
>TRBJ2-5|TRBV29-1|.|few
CSVEEEAAQETQYF
TGCAGCGTTGAAGAAGAGGCCGCCCAAGAGACCCAGTACTTC
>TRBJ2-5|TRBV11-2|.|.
CASSLAGAVQETQYF
TGTGCCAGCAGCTTAGCCGGAGCGGTCCAAGAGACCCAGTACTTC
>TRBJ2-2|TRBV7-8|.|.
CASSLRHSTGELFF
TGTGCCAGCAGCCTCCGACACAGCACCGGGGAGCTGTTTTTT
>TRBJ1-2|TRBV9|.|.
CASSATPGQTYGYTF
TGTGCCAGCAGCGCTACTCCGGGACAAACCTATGGCTACACCTTC
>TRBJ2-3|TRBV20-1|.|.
CSASVGFTDTQYF
TGCAGTGCTAGTGTGGGTTTCACAGATACGCAGTATTTT
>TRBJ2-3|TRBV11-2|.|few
CASSLAGRYTDTQYF
TGTGCCAGCAGCTTAGCGGGACGGTACACAGATACGCAGTATTTT
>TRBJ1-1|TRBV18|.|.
CASSPQDGNTEAFF
TGTGCCAGCTCACCACAGGACGGTAACACTGAAGCTTTCTTT
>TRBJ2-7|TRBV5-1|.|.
CASSYSYNYEQYF
TGCGCCAGCAGCTACAGTTATAACTACGAGCAGTACTTC
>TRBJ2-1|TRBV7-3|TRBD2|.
CASSLLSAGGPIEQFF
TGTGCCAGCAGCTTACTTTCGGCGGGAGGGCCGATTGAGCAGTTCTTC
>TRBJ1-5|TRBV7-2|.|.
CASSVTGGDQPQHF
TGTGCCAGCAGCGTGACCGGGGGGGATCAGCCCCAGCATTTT
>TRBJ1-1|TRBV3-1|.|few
CASGAGPQREAFF
TGTGCCAGCGGAGCCGGGCCCCAACGTGAAGCTTTCTTT
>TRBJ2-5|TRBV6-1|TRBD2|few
CASSIGLAGAYPRETQYF
TGTGCCAGCAGTATTGGGTTAGCGGGGGCTTACCCAAGGGAGACCCAGTACTTC
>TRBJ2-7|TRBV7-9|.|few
CASSLEGSTAQGF
TGTGCCAGCAGCTTAGAGGGTTCGACGGCCCAGGGCTTC
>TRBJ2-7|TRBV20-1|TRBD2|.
CSASSPGLAGEQYF
TGCAGTGCTAGTTCTCCGGGACTAGCGGGCGAGCAGTACTTC